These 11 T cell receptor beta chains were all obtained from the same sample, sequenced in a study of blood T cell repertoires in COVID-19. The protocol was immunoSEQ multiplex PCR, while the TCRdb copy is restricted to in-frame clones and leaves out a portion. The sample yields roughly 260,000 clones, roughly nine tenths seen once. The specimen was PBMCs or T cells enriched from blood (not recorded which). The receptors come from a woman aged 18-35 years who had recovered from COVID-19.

In DNA form, the CDR3 reads TGTGCCAGCAGCTGGAACATACACGGAGGCTATGGCTACACCTTC. Translating it yields CASSWNIHGGYGYTF. The chain joins TRBV27 to TRBJ1-2, with D uncertain. The CDR3 covers 15 residues. In germline, CDR1 is MNHEY, CDR2 SMNVEV (reference sequence). V lost 6 bases and J lost 4, with 18 bases in between.

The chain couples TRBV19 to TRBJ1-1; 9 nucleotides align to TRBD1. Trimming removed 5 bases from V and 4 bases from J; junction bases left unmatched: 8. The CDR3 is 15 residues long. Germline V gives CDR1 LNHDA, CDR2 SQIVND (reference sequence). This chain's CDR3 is CASSPFGQGSTEAFF. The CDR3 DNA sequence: TGTGCCAGTAGTCCCTTTGGACAGGGGAGCACTGAAGCTTTCTTT.

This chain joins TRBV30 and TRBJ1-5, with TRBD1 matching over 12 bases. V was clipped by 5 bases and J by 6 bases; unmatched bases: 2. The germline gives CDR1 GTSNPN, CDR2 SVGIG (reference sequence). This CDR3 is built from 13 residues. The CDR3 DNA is TGTGCCTGGGGGGACAGGGGGCGTCAGCCCCAGCATTTT. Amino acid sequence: CAWGDRGRQPQHF.

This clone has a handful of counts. CDR3 residues: CASSFGQGAEAFF. CDR3 nucleotides: TGTGCCAGCAGTTTCGGACAGGGGGCTGAAGCTTTCTTT. The chain uses TRBV12-3 or TRBV12-4 and TRBJ1-1; 10 bases are a match to TRBD1. V was clipped by 3 bases and J by 6 bases; unmatched bases: 1. The CDR3 totals 13 residues.

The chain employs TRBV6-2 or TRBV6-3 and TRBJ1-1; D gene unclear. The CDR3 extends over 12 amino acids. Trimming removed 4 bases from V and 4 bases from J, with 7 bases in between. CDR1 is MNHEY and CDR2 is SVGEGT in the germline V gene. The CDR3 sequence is CASSWAPTEAFF. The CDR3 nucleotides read TGTGCCAGCAGTTGGGCGCCCACTGAAGCTTTCTTT.

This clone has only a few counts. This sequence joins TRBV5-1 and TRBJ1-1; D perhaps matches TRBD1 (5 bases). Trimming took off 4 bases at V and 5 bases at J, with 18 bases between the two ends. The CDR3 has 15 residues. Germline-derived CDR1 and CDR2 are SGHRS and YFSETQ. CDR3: CASSRKTGLQTEAFF. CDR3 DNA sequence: TGCGCCAGCAGCCGGAAAACGGGACTCCAAACTGAAGCTTTCTTT.

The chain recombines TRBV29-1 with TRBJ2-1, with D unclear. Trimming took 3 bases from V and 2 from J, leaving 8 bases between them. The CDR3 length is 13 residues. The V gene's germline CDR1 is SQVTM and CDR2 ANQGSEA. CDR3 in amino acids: CSVEAETYNEQFF. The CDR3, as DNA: TGCAGCGTTGAGGCGGAAACCTACAATGAGCAGTTCTTC.

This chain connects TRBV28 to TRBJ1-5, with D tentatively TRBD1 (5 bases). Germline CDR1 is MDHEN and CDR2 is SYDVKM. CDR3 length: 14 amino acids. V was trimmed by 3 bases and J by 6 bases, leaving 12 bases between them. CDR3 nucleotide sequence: TGTGCCAGCAGTTTTCGCAGGGTACCTCAGCCCCAGCATTTT. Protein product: CASSFRRVPQPQHF.

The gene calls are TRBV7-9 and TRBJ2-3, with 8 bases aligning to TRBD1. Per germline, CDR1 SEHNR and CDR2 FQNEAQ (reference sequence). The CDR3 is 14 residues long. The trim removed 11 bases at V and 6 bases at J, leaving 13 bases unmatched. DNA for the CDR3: TGTGCCGACACGGACAGGGTCCGGTACGATACGCAGTATTTT. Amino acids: CADTDRVRYDTQYF.

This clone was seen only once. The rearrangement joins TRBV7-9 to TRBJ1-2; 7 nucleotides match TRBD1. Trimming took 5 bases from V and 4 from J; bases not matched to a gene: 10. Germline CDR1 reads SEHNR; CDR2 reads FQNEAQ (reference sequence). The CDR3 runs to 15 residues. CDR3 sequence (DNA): TGTGCCAGCAGCGAAGACGGGCAGGGGGGCTATGGCTACACCTTC. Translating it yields CASSEDGQGGYGYTF.

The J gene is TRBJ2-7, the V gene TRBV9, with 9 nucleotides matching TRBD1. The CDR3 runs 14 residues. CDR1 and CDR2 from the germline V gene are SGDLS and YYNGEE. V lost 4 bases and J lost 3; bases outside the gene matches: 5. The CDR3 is CASSSGTGYYEQYF. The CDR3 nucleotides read TGTGCCAGCAGCTCGGGGACAGGGTACTACGAGCAGTACTTC.